One sample yielded the 5 T cell receptor beta chains listed below, sequenced in a study of tumor-infiltrating lymphocytes in primary liver carcinoma. Starting from roughly 540 ng of total RNA, TCR beta cDNA was produced with a primer in the constant region. Three nested multiplex PCR rounds, a slightly modified ARM-PCR method, built the TCR beta libraries. For around 11 cycles apiece, the opening two PCR rounds ran with TRBV1-TRBV30 forward primers and a C-beta reverse primer. TCRdb reanalysed the multiplex PCR reads using MiXCR and keeps one entry per CDR3 protein. The sample consists of about 300,000 distinct CDR3 sequences, approximately 65% of them appearing once. For blood RNA, unsorted whole blood served as the source, and germline DNA was extracted too. Sample: peripheral blood. The receptors stem from a man aged 35 to 55 with primary liver carcinoma and hepatitis B virus infection.

With respect to this clonotype: A clone one base away is much larger, so this may be a read error. The chain has TRBV29-1 and TRBJ1-3; possible D gene TRBD1, 6 bases. The CDR3 is made up of 12 amino acids. CDR1 is SQVTM and CDR2 is ANQGSEA in the germline V gene. CDR3 DNA: TGCAGCGTCCAGACAGGAGGAAACACCTTATATTTT. This codes for CSVQTGGNTLYF.

V is TRBV10-2 and J is TRBJ2-7; 8 bases are shared with TRBD2. The length of the CDR3 is 15 residues. From germline, CDR1 is WSHSY and CDR2 SAAADI. CDR3 coding DNA: TGCACCAACAGTTATAGCGGGACGATTTCCTACGAGCAGTACTTC. It translates to CTNSYSGTISYEQYF.

This clonotype appeared a single time. A read error may produce the germline difference seen at one junction end. The genes are TRBV6-1 and TRBJ1-5, with a possible D match to TRBD1 (5 bases). Germline CDR1 MNHNS, CDR2 SASEGT. The length of the CDR3 is 13 residues. CDR3 DNA: TGTGCTAGCAGCGCGGAGGGGAACCAGCCCCAGCATTTT. Its translation is CASSAEGNQPQHF.

Turning to this clonotype: It may be a read error: a sequence one base away is much more abundant. The chain carries TRBV6-1 and TRBJ2-1, with D possibly being TRBD2 (6 bases). Germline loops: CDR1 MNHNS, CDR2 SASEGT. The V end was cut by 2 bases, the J end by 6 bases, with 11 bases between. CDR3 length equals 14 residues. CDR3 region: CASSEISGSNEQFF. In nucleotides, the CDR3 is TGTGCCAGCAGTGAAATCTCCGGGAGCAATGAGCAGTTCTTC.

This clonotype occurred many times. The chain has TRBV29-1 and TRBJ2-4; 10 bases agree with TRBD2. Germline V gene data show CDR1 as SQVTM and CDR2 as ANQGSEA. The ends lost 4 bases at V and 4 bases at J; junction bases unmatched: 7. The CDR3 covers 15 residues. The CDR3 region is CSVVVPSGRKNIQYF. The CDR3 DNA follows: TGCAGCGTTGTAGTCCCTAGCGGGAGAAAAAACATTCAGTACTTC. Variable domain in full (rest from reference TRBV29-1 and TRBJ2-4): SAVISQKPSRDICQRGTSLTIQCQVDSQVTMMFWYRQQPGQSLTLIATANQGSEATYESGFVIDKFPISRPNLTFSTLTVSNMSPEDSSIYLCSVVVPSGRKNIQYFGAGTRLSVL.